This T cell receptor (beta chain) is from a study of blood T cell repertoires in COVID-19 (dated by TCRdb to about 2020). Study-level background: Samples from collaborators originated in the United States, Italy and Spain and spanned both the acute and convalescent phases of COVID-19. The prospective study material was composed of cDNA or gDNA derived from T cells, B-cell-depleted T cells, or PBMCs. A de-identified subject ID, COVID-19 status, age in years and sex were almost always included in the sample metadata. The repertoires were made available in a free public database intended to serve as a resource for research on the immune response to SARS-CoV-2. The dataset comprised deeply sampled blood TCRbeta repertoires from subjects exposed to, actively infected with, or recovered from COVID-19. Samples came from the ongoing ImmuneRACE study (first 160 participants) plus 1,254 subjects from 6 global collaborators. Where available, HLA class I and class II types were taken from metadata supplied by the sample provider and were not determined by assay-based typing.

From cysteine to phenylalanine, the CDR3 is 15 amino acids long. Kept here is only the CDR3 DNA, which spans 45 bases and is read in frame from base 1. V loses 3 bases at its end and J loses 6 bases; junction bases beyond the gene matches: 8. The germline V gene supplies CDR1 KGHSH and CDR2 LQKENI. General findings and caveats noted by the study authors: The quantity of clinical and demographic metadata differed by source and by participant and was supplied without curation.

Participants in the prospective study were enrolled through a virtual design, were aged roughly 18 to 100 years, and lived in approximately 25 United States geographic areas. In the prospective study, participants were assigned to cohorts based on the clinical history participants reported in a screening survey and a study questionnaire. ImmuneRACE Cohort 3 recovered participants were defined by two consecutive negative NP/OP PCR tests, healthcare professional clearance, or symptom resolution. Mobile phlebotomists in the prospective study collected whole blood, serum and a nasopharyngeal or oropharyngeal swab from every participant. Additional blood draws and questionnaires over a roughly two-month period could optionally be provided by prospective study participants. Blood samples from the prospective study were shipped frozen or at room temperature prior to DNA extraction. As for this clone: Its antigen specificity is not known. No much larger clone is present one base from it, and per-base qualities are unavailable.

The immunoSEQ Assay, a bias-controlled multiplex PCR, was used to amplify TCRbeta CDR3 regions from genomic DNA. The paper's data handling went like this. Within the assay, amplification of reference gene primers was used to estimate how many nucleated cells each sample contained. Sequence reads were collapsed and filtered to measure the absolute abundance of every unique TCRbeta CDR3 rearrangement. For each sample, productive Simpson clonality was calculated as the square root of Simpson's diversity index over productive rearrangements. TCRdb took this table from immuneACCESS and kept in-frame rearrangements with V and J called. Such tables lack part of the clones; where checked against another copy, unresolved V genes explain under half of the gap, and the rest is unexplained. V and J calls plus clone size are reproduced from that table; the DNA served to infer D and trimming. The sample table shows some 350,000 clones, and about 90% are seen once. The ten largest clonotypes hold around 3% of the sample.

Recombination joined TRBV18 with TRBJ1-1; TRBD1 fits 9 bases in the junction. This receptor was taken from a woman in her twenties or thirties who had recovered from COVID-19. Sample: PBMCs or T cells enriched from blood (not recorded which). The CDR3 protein sequence reads: CASSPYTGGESEAFF. The bases are TGTGCCAGCTCACCTTATACAGGGGGCGAATCTGAAGCTTTCTTT.